Many counts were recorded for the clone carrying this T cell receptor beta chain. This specimen belongs to a study of CD8+CD57+ T cells in acquired aplastic anemia. V dropped 3 bases and J dropped 0 bases, with 10 bases sitting between them. The CDR3 is 15 amino acids. Germline V gene lookup returns CDR1 MNHNS and CDR2 SASEGT. Genomic DNA was employed as the template in profiling TCR beta VDJ and CDR3. TCRdb ran MiXCR on the reads and lists one entry per CDR3 protein. Here the sample spans over 150,000 distinct CDR3 sequences, around 63% being singletons. Sequenced patients had shown CD8+CD57+ cell expansion by flow cytometry. Severe acquired aplastic anemia was present in all patients. Receipt of therapy had not occurred in any patient by the time of blood sampling.

The sample comprised sorted CD4+, CD8+, or CD8+CD57+ T cells (not recorded which) from PBMCs. This clonotype was sampled from a human donor with aplastic anemia. The chain uses TRBV6-1 and TRBJ2-3; the D gene could be TRBD1 or TRBD2 (5 bases each). This CDR3 is CASSDLRDSTDTQYF. CDR3 in DNA: TGTGCCAGCAGTGACCTTCGGGACAGCACAGATACGCAGTATTTT.